The 20 T cell receptor beta chains reported below all come from one sample, sequenced in a study of T cells in localized non-small cell lung cancer. Generated by immunoSEQ multiplex PCR, the TCRdb table keeps only in-frame clones and is missing some. The sample consists of tens of thousands of clones, 86% of them appearing once. The sequencing used peripheral blood, collected before any cancer treatment. Receptors were obtained from a male donor aged 60 or over with stage III squamous cell lung carcinoma.

The chain has TRBV5-1 and TRBJ1-1, with 9 positions matching TRBD1. The CDR3 is made up of 14 amino acids. V gave up 4 bases and J gave up 7 bases; unmatched junction bases: 8. Per germline, CDR1 SGHRS and CDR2 YFSETQ. This CDR3 is CASSPQGTGIEAFF. The CDR3, as DNA: TGCGCCAGCAGCCCTCAAGGGACAGGGATTGAAGCTTTCTTT.

The rearrangement uses TRBV18 and TRBJ2-7; no firm D call. V was pared by 6 bases and J by 7 bases, with 13 bases between. Germline V gene lookup returns CDR1 KGHSH and CDR2 LQKENI. This CDR3 has 12 amino acids. CDR3 protein: CASSPRTGEQYV. Written as DNA, the CDR3 is TGTGCCAGCTCTCCTAGGACCGGAGAGCAGTACGTC.

The V and J genes are TRBV2 and TRBJ1-4; D is uncertain. CDR1 and CDR2 (germline): SNHLY, FYNNEI. The CDR3 sequence is 14 residues long. Deletions cut 2 bases from V and 4 bases from J, with 8 bases between. For the CDR3, the DNA is TGTGCCAGCAGTGAACGTCAGAATAATGAAAAACTGTTTTTT. This gives the protein CASSERQNNEKLFF.

The rearrangement links TRBV19 to TRBJ1-6; D gene unclear. V was shortened by 3 bases and J by 10 bases, with 7 bases between the two germline ends. Germline-derived CDR1 and CDR2 are LNHDA and SQIVND (reference sequence). This CDR3 contains 12 residues. The CDR3 coding sequence is TGTGCCAGTAGTATCAGTGGCTCACCCCTCCACTTT. It is translated as CASSISGSPLHF.

The chain links TRBV18 to TRBJ1-4, with TRBD1 identical over 7 bases. The CDR3 runs to 14 residues. Germline CDR1 is KGHSH and CDR2 is LQKENI. The J segment lost 8 bases and the V segment lost 3 bases, leaving 6 bases of the junction unmatched. The CDR3 reads CASSPGQRAEKLFF. Here the CDR3 DNA reads TGTGCCAGCTCACCGGGACAGCGCGCGGAAAAACTGTTTTTT. The whole variable domain, remainder taken from reference TRBV18 and TRBJ1-4, is NAGVMQNPRHLVRRRGQEARLRCSPMKGHSHVYWYRQLPEEGLKFMVYLQKENIIDESGMPKERFSAEFPKEGPSILRIQQVVRGDSAAYFCASSPGQRAEKLFFGSGTQLSVL.

This clone came up once. The chain couples TRBV7-9 to TRBJ1-1; D is unclear. V lost 1 base, J lost 0 bases, and 6 bases lay in between. Germline V gene data show CDR1 as SEHNR and CDR2 as FQNEAQ (reference sequence). The length of the CDR3 is 14 residues. This CDR3 is CASSLGTLNTEAFF. DNA for the CDR3: TGTGCCAGCAGCTTAGGTACTTTGAACACTGAAGCTTTCTTT.

The J gene is TRBJ1-6, the V gene TRBV19; 7 bases are a match to TRBD1. The V gene end was trimmed by 2 bases and the J gene end by 7 bases; junction bases not matched to a gene: 5. This CDR3 comprises 15 residues. Looked up from germline, CDR1 is LNHDA and CDR2 is SQIVND (reference sequence). CDR3 in DNA: TGTGCCAGTAGTATACGGGGACAGCGGAATTCACCCCTCCACTTT. Its translation is CASSIRGQRNSPLHF.

The chain couples TRBV11-2 to TRBJ1-1, with 8 bases aligning to TRBD1. V dropped 5 bases and J dropped 4; count of bases not matched to a gene: 3. The CDR3 runs to 13 residues. The germline V gene has CDR1 SGHAT and CDR2 FQNNGV. In DNA form, the CDR3 reads TGTGCCAGCAGCCGAACAGGGGGCACTGAAGCTTTCTTT. Its translation is CASSRTGGTEAFF.

The chain has TRBV13 and TRBJ2-7; D is undetermined. With 0 bases removed from V and 5 bases from J, the gap between germline ends came to 17 bases. CDR1 and CDR2 (germline): PRHDT, FYEKMQ (reference sequence). CDR3 length: 16 residues. The CDR3 region has the DNA TGTGCCAGCAGCTTAGGGGGTTGGAATGAAACGGACGAGCAGTACGTC. It translates to CASSLGGWNETDEQYV.

The chain recombines TRBV13 with TRBJ2-1; 9 bases match TRBD1. After removal of 3 bases from V and 4 bases from J, the junction contained 4 bases not matched to a gene. Germline V gene data show CDR1 as PRHDT and CDR2 as FYEKMQ (reference sequence). The CDR3 runs to 15 residues. The CDR3 region has the DNA TGTGCCAGCAGCTTGCAAGGACAGGGGTACAATGAGCAGTTCTTC. Translated, it gives CASSLQGQGYNEQFF.

This rearrangement joins TRBV6-5 to TRBJ2-7; TRBD1 matches at 7 bases. The germline V gene has CDR1 MNHEY and CDR2 SVGAGI. CDR3 length: 13 amino acids. The V segment lost 6 bases and the J segment 0 bases; nucleotides outside the gene matches: 2. The CDR3 is CASRGQTSYEQYF. CDR3 nucleotide sequence: TGTGCCAGCAGGGGACAGACCTCCTACGAGCAGTACTTC.

The chain uses TRBV7-8 and TRBJ2-4; TRBD1 agrees at 7 bases. Germline CDR1 SGHVS, CDR2 FQNEAQ. CDR3 size: 14 residues. J gave up 5 bases and V 5 bases, and 6 bases lay outside the gene matches. The CDR3 protein is CASSHQQGENIQYF. DNA for the CDR3: TGTGCCAGCAGCCATCAGCAGGGGGAAAACATTCAGTACTTC.

This chain links TRBV29-1 with TRBJ2-1; the D gene is possibly TRBD2 (5 bases). Germline loops: CDR1 SQVTM, CDR2 ANQGSEA. This CDR3 spans 12 amino acids. The V and J ends lost 5 bases and 9 bases respectively, with 14 bases between them. The CDR3: CSVIPSTGEQFF. In DNA, the CDR3 is TGCAGCGTTATTCCTAGCACCGGTGAGCAGTTCTTC.

V and J are TRBV18 and TRBJ2-7; 10 bases align to TRBD1. This CDR3 contains 17 residues. Per the germline V gene, CDR1 is KGHSH and CDR2 is LQKENI. Trimming removed 3 bases from V and 3 bases from J; junction bases left unmatched: 11. CDR3 bases: TGTGCCAGCTCACCCCCGAGACAGGGGGCGCAGCGCTACGAGCAGTACTTC. This encodes CASSPPRQGAQRYEQYF.

In its sample, this clone was seen once. This chain connects TRBV6-6 to TRBJ1-3; D is ambiguous. The CDR3 is 13 residues long. The V end lost 5 bases, the J end lost 0 bases, and 5 bases lay between the germline ends. From germline, CDR1 is MNHNY and CDR2 SVGAGI (reference sequence). CDR3 DNA sequence: TGTGCCAGCAGTCGGGACTCTGGAAACACCATATATTTT. Amino acids: CASSRDSGNTIYF.

This clone was detected only a few times. The V and J genes are TRBV5-6 and TRBJ2-5, with TRBD2 as a possible D gene (7 bases). Germline CDR1 and CDR2: SGHDT and YYEEEE. Trimming took off 2 bases at V and 5 bases at J, with 16 bases between the two ends. This CDR3 comprises 15 residues. The CDR3 region is CASSFLGGHRETQYF. The CDR3 bases are TGTGCCAGCAGCTTTTTGGGGGGGCACCGGGAGACCCAGTACTTC. The full variable domain, completed using reference TRBV5-6 and TRBJ2-5, is DAGVTQSPTHLIKTRGQQVTLRCSPKSGHDTVSWYQQALGQGPQFIFQYYEEEERQRGNFPDRFSGHQFPNYSSELNVNALLLGDSALYLCASSFLGGHRETQYFGPGTRLLVL.

The chain links TRBV7-2 to TRBJ1-4; TRBD1 matches at 10 bases. The CDR3 length is 15 residues. J was trimmed by 6 bases and V by 0 bases; bases with no gene match: 1. Germline-derived CDR1 and CDR2 are SGHTA and FQGNSA. The CDR3 loop is CASSLAGTGDEKLFF. The CDR3 region has the DNA TGTGCCAGCAGCTTAGCCGGGACAGGGGATGAAAAACTGTTTTTT.

This chain uses TRBV7-9 with TRBJ1-5, with 9 bases aligning to TRBD1. J was trimmed by 0 bases and V by 5 bases; bases with no gene match: 5. CDR1 is SEHNR, CDR2 FQNEAQ, per germline (reference sequence). This CDR3 region has 16 residues. For the CDR3, the DNA is TGTGCCAGCAGCCCCGGGACAGGGTATAGCAATCAGCCCCAGCATTTT. Amino acid sequence: CASSPGTGYSNQPQHF.

This clone showed up just once. The chain has TRBV7-9 and TRBJ1-1, with D hard to call. Germline V lookup: CDR1 SEHNR, CDR2 FQNEAQ (reference sequence). Deletions cut 2 bases from V and 1 base from J, with 2 bases between. This CDR3 has 12 amino acids. The CDR3 loop reads CASSLQNTEAFF. Here the CDR3 DNA reads TGTGCCAGCAGCTTACAGAACACTGAAGCTTTCTTT. The full variable domain, rest sourced from reference TRBV7-9 and TRBJ1-1, is DTGVSQNPRHKITKRGQNVTFRCDPISEHNRLYWYRQTLGQGPEFLTYFQNEAQLEKSRLLSDRFSAERPKGSFSTLEIQRTEQGDSAMYLCASSLQNTEAFFGQGTRLTVV.

This clone has just one count. V usage is TRBV10-3 and J usage is TRBJ2-7; 10 nucleotides line up with TRBD1. V shed 2 bases, J shed 5 bases, and the junction held 3 bases outside the gene matches. This CDR3 comprises 14 residues. In germline, CDR1 is ENHRY, CDR2 SYGVKD. The CDR3 DNA sequence: TGTGCCATCAGTGAGCAGGACAGGGGGGACGAGCAGTACTTC. Protein sequence: CAISEQDRGDEQYF.